The next 18 T cell receptor beta chains were all read from a single sample in a study of response to subunit inactivated influenza vaccine. TCRdb reanalysed the RT-PCR reads using MiXCR and keeps one entry per CDR3 protein. Of some 500,000 distinct CDR3 sequences in the sample, over 25% were seen once. Sequencing was performed on CD4+ T cells sorted from PBMCs, taken roughly 5 days after vaccination. These receptors originate from a man aged 50 or older who received an inactivated influenza vaccine.

The gene calls are TRBV23-1 and TRBJ1-5; the match to TRBD1 covers 9 bases. TRBV23-1 is an ORF, and what it does is uncertain. There are 15 residues in the CDR3. Losses at the gene ends were 8 bases for V and 0 bases for J; bases not matched to a gene: 5. The CDR3 protein is CASRDRDFSNQPQHF. The DNA for the CDR3 is TGCGCCAGCCGGGACAGGGACTTTAGCAATCAGCCCCAGCATTTT.

The chain employs TRBV6-5 and TRBJ2-5; D remains ambiguous. The V and J ends lost 0 bases and 4 bases respectively, with 12 bases between them. There are 15 residues in the CDR3. Germline CDR1 reads MNHEY; CDR2 reads SVGAGI. The CDR3 region is CASSYSPAARETQYF. The DNA of the CDR3 is TGTGCCAGCAGTTACTCGCCCGCCGCAAGAGAGACCCAGTACTTC.

The chain links TRBV6-1 to TRBJ1-1; D is uncertain. The V end was cut by 4 bases, the J end by 4 bases, with 4 bases between. CDR3 size: 11 residues. Germline V gene data show CDR1 as MNHNS and CDR2 as SASEGT. The CDR3 coding sequence is TGTGCCAGCAGTGGTAGCACTGAAGCTTTCTTT. Translating it yields CASSGSTEAFF.

This clonotype was seen only a few times. This sequence joins TRBV4-2 and TRBJ1-1; D is uncertain. CDR1 is LGHNA, CDR2 YNFKEQ, per germline. CDR3 length: 15 amino acids. V dropped 0 bases and J dropped 3 bases, with 11 bases sitting between them. Here the CDR3 DNA reads TGTGCCAGCAGCCAAGATCTTAGGAGGGACACTGAAGCTTTCTTT. Amino acids: CASSQDLRRDTEAFF.

The CDR3 reads CASGKPSDTVDLEQFF. The CDR3 bases are TGCGCCAGTGGAAAGCCGTCGGACACGGTTGATCTTGAGCAGTTCTTC. The rearrangement joins TRBV4-1 to TRBJ2-1, with D possibly matching TRBD1 (5 bases). Trimming pared 9 bases from V and 9 bases from J, leaving 27 bases between. Germline V CDR1 and CDR2: MGHRA, YSYEKL. The CDR3 has 16 amino acids.

The sample holds a few counts of this clonotype. V usage is TRBV20-1 and J usage is TRBJ2-5, with D unresolved. Germline V gene data show CDR1 as DFQATT and CDR2 as SNEGSKA (reference sequence). The CDR3 is 13 amino acids. The V end lost 3 bases, the J end lost 4 bases, and 12 bases lay between the germline ends. The CDR3 coding sequence is TGCAGTGCTAGCCTAGGAGTAGGAGAGACCCAGTACTTC. Its translation: CSASLGVGETQYF.

This clonotype has only a few counts. V and J are TRBV10-3 and TRBJ2-2; D unresolved. CDR3 size: 16 residues. V was pared by 0 bases and J by 1 base, with 9 bases between. Looked up from germline, CDR1 is ENHRY and CDR2 is SYGVKD. DNA of the CDR3: TGTGCCATCAGTGAGTCATTAAGGGTGAACACCGGGGAGCTGTTTTTT. This codes for CAISESLRVNTGELFF.

In this sample, this clonotype turned up a few times. The genes are TRBV24-1 and TRBJ2-7; TRBD2 agrees at 11 bases. CDR1 KGHDR and CDR2 SFDVKD come from the germline V gene. J gave up 2 bases and V 6 bases, and 2 bases lay outside the gene matches. This CDR3 comprises 14 residues. The CDR3 reads CATSTSGRPYEQYF. CDR3 coding DNA: TGTGCCACCAGTACTAGCGGGAGACCCTACGAGCAGTACTTC.

Only a few counts were recorded for this clonotype. The chain carries TRBV5-8 and TRBJ2-1; 8 positions agree with TRBD2. V lost 4 bases and J lost 9; bases outside the gene matches: 3. The germline V gene encodes CDR1 SGHTS and CDR2 YDEGEE. This CDR3 has 12 amino acids. The CDR3 DNA reads as TGTGCCAGCAGCCGTAGCGGGGCTGAGCAGTTCTTC. It is translated as CASSRSGAEQFF. Full variable domain (rest looked up from reference TRBV5-8 and TRBJ2-1): EAGVTQSPTHLIKTRGQQATLRCSPISGHTSVYWYQQALGLGLQFLLWYDEGEERNRGNFPPRFSGRQFPNYSSELNVNALELEDSALYLCASSRSGAEQFFGPGTRLTVL.

This clonotype turned up a few times. This chain joins TRBV7-9 and TRBJ2-2, with TRBD1 matching 7 bases. The germline gives CDR1 SEHNR, CDR2 FQNEAQ (reference sequence). Trimming at V came to 7 bases and at J to 0 bases, leaving 5 bases not matched to a gene. The CDR3 is 15 amino acids. In DNA, the CDR3 is TGTGCCAGCAAGACTGGGACAGCGAACACCGGGGAGCTGTTTTTT. Translating it yields CASKTGTANTGELFF.

This clonotype was picked up many times. The V and J genes are TRBV12-3 or TRBV12-4 and TRBJ2-3; TRBD2 matches at 7 bases. CDR3 length equals 15 residues. Trimming took 6 bases from V and 3 from J; bases not matched to a gene: 9. The CDR3 loop reads CASSPLGGRTDTQYF. Here the CDR3 DNA reads TGTGCCAGCAGCCCCTTGGGGGGGAGGACAGATACGCAGTATTTT.

This clonotype was observed a handful of times. V gene TRBV20-1 combines with J gene TRBJ2-7; TRBD2 aligns across 8 bases. The trim removed 1 base at V and 4 bases at J, leaving 6 bases unmatched. This CDR3 comprises 14 residues. Germline-derived CDR1 and CDR2 are DFQATT and SNEGSKA (reference sequence). This CDR3 is CSARGTSRYYEQYF. CDR3 DNA sequence: TGCAGTGCTAGAGGGACTAGCAGGTATTACGAGCAGTACTTC.

The table lists this clonotype with a few counts. The chain joins TRBV3-1 to TRBJ2-3; no clear D gene. This CDR3 comprises 14 residues. Germline CDR1 reads LGHDT; CDR2 reads YNNKEL (reference sequence). Trimming pared 6 bases from V and 1 base from J, leaving 11 bases between. CDR3 residues: CASRSRLGTDTQYF. The CDR3 DNA is TGTGCCAGCAGGAGCAGGTTGGGCACAGATACGCAGTATTTT.

This clonotype showed up just a few times. This chain joins TRBV4-1 and TRBJ2-5; the match to TRBD2 covers 9 bases. Germline V CDR1 and CDR2: MGHRA, YSYEKL. The CDR3 is made up of 16 amino acids. The V gene end was trimmed by 4 bases and the J gene end by 3 bases; junction bases not matched to a gene: 9. In nucleotides, the CDR3 is TGCGCCAGCAGCCCAAGTGGGGCTAGCGGGGAAGAGACCCAGTACTTC. Amino acid sequence: CASSPSGASGEETQYF.

In its sample, this clonotype was seen a few times. The chain is built from TRBV6-1 and TRBJ1-1; 9 nucleotides agree with TRBD1. CDR1 MNHNS and CDR2 SASEGT come from the germline V gene. The length of the CDR3 is 16 residues. V gave up 6 bases and J gave up 6 bases; unmatched junction bases: 14. CDR3 in DNA: TGTGCCAGCAGGAGTCCCGGGACAGGGAAGTCGGCTGAAGCTTTCTTT. This sequence encodes CASRSPGTGKSAEAFF.

This sequence joins TRBV4-3 and TRBJ2-1; possibly TRBD1 or TRBD2 for D (5 bases each). The CDR3 contains 17 residues. V shed 4 bases and J shed 3 bases, with 19 bases lying between them. Germline V CDR1 and CDR2: LGHNA, YSLEER. Here the CDR3 reads CASSPNPFEGNYNEQFF. Here the CDR3 DNA reads TGCGCCAGCAGCCCCAATCCCTTCGAGGGGAACTACAATGAGCAGTTCTTC.

In its sample, this clonotype was seen a few times. The chain employs TRBV12-3 or TRBV12-4 and TRBJ2-7, with D perhaps matching TRBD1 (6 bases). Trimming shortened V by 6 bases and J by 6 bases, and 15 bases separated the two germline ends. The CDR3 runs to 13 residues. The DNA for the CDR3 is TGTGCCAGCAGGACCGCACAGGGAACCGAGCAGTACTTC. Amino acids: CASRTAQGTEQYF.

This clonotype showed up just a few times. The chain carries TRBV11-2 and TRBJ2-3, with TRBD2 matching 9 bases. The CDR3 loop spans 17 amino acids. The ends lost 1 base at V and 0 bases at J; junction bases unmatched: 5. Germline CDR1 and CDR2: SGHAT and FQNNGV. The CDR3 nucleotides are TGTGCCAGCAGCTTAGTAAAGCGGGGGGCTAGCACAGATACGCAGTATTTT. This translates into CASSLVKRGASTDTQYF. The variable domain in full, completed from reference TRBV11-2 and TRBJ2-3, reads EAGVAQSPRYKIIEKRQSVAFWCNPISGHATLYWYQQILGQGPKLLIQFQNNGVVDDSQLPKDRFSAERLKGVDSTLKIQPAKLEDSAVYLCASSLVKRGASTDTQYFGPGTRLTVL.